This T cell receptor (beta chain) was captured in a study of PD-1 blockade in classical Hodgkin lymphoma. With no exception, relapse followed autologous stem cell transplantation in all patients, and brentuximab vedotin exposure varied. Some clones are missing from TCRdb's copy, which holds only in-frame ones; the method was immunoSEQ multiplex PCR. This sample has fewer than 100,000 clones; roughly 92% occur once, and the top ten carry roughly 2.8%. As to this clone: The antigen is unknown.

V was clipped by 5 bases and J by 7 bases; unmatched bases: 7. Germline CDR1 is SGHVS and CDR2 is FNYEAQ. The CDR3 runs 14 residues. Findings of the study overall: Exclusion was the outcome for patients who began nivolumab under 1 year after ASCT. Patients with a complete response exhibited baseline diversity comparable to newly diagnosed patients.

This material consisted of peripheral blood mononuclear cells (PBMCs), taken at baseline. The chain combines TRBV7-6 with TRBJ2-1, with 8 nucleotides matching TRBD1. This TCR came from a human donor with classical Hodgkin lymphoma. CDR3 bases: TGTGCCAGCAGCCTTGCAGGGGGCTGGAATGAGCAGTTCTTC. Protein product: CASSLAGGWNEQFF.